These 15 T cell receptor beta chains were all obtained from the same sample, sequenced in a study of response to subunit inactivated influenza vaccine. TCRdb reprocessed the RT-PCR reads via MiXCR and lists one record per CDR3 protein. The sample lists about 570,000 distinct CDR3 sequences; about 11% were seen once. This sample was shared with a second study, whose subject was T cells expressing NK-cell markers. That report adds: Making the TCR beta cDNA relied on 5'RACE template switching with UMIs.

This sample comprised PBMCs from blood, obtained on the day of vaccination. The source is a man aged 45-65 years who received an inactivated influenza vaccine.

The J gene is TRBJ2-4, the V gene TRBV5-6, with D possibly being TRBD1 (6 bases). Germline CDR1 SGHDT, CDR2 YYEEEE. This CDR3 region has 14 residues. Trimming removed 4 bases at V and 5 bases at J, with 13 bases between. This CDR3 is CASSPPRGQNIQYF. In DNA form, the CDR3 reads TGTGCCAGCAGCCCCCCCAGGGGACAAAACATTCAGTACTTC. Combining the CDR3 with reference TRBV5-6 and TRBJ2-4 gives the whole variable domain DAGVTQSPTHLIKTRGQQVTLRCSPKSGHDTVSWYQQALGQGPQFIFQYYEEEERQRGNFPDRFSGHQFPNYSSELNVNALLLGDSALYLCASSPPRGQNIQYFGAGTRLSVL.

V gene TRBV12-3 or TRBV12-4 combines with J gene TRBJ2-2; 7 nucleotides line up with TRBD2. The CDR3 has 15 amino acids. V shed 6 bases, J shed 0 bases, and the junction held 4 bases outside the gene matches. This CDR3 reads CASSAGTTNTGELFF. The CDR3 nucleotides read TGTGCCAGCAGCGCCGGGACTACGAACACCGGGGAGCTGTTTTTT.

This clonotype was picked up many times. J is TRBJ2-3 and V is TRBV18; 11 bases are shared with TRBD2. Germline CDR1 KGHSH, CDR2 LQKENI. This CDR3 has 15 residues. V was clipped by 5 bases and J by 1 base; unmatched bases: 2. The CDR3 sequence is CASSATSGGTDTQYF. In nucleotides, the CDR3 is TGTGCCAGCTCAGCGACTAGCGGGGGCACAGATACGCAGTATTTT.

This clonotype was counted at least ten times. The J gene is TRBJ2-2, the V gene TRBV7-9, with TRBD2 as a possible D gene (6 bases). The length of the CDR3 is 16 residues. Trimming shortened V by 5 bases and J by 5 bases, and 18 bases separated the two germline ends. CDR1 and CDR2 (germline): SEHNR, FQNEAQ (reference sequence). CDR3 residues: CASSGGLNGLTGELFF. In nucleotides, the CDR3 is TGTGCCAGCAGCGGGGGACTTAATGGACTTACCGGGGAGCTGTTTTTT. Full variable domain (rest looked up from reference TRBV7-9 and TRBJ2-2): DTGVSQNPRHKITKRGQNVTFRCDPISEHNRLYWYRQTLGQGPEFLTYFQNEAQLEKSRLLSDRFSAERPKGSFSTLEIQRTEQGDSAMYLCASSGGLNGLTGELFFGEGSRLTVL.

The rearrangement links TRBV20-1 to TRBJ2-1; 11 bases align to TRBD2. The CDR3 contains 17 residues. Trimming took 1 base from V and 9 from J; bases not matched to a gene: 14. Germline CDR1 reads DFQATT; CDR2 reads SNEGSKA (reference sequence). CDR3 sequence (DNA): TGCAGTGCTAGAGGCAAGGGACTAGCGGCCCGGGGGGGTGAGCAGTTCTTC. This sequence encodes CSARGKGLAARGGEQFF.

The chain is built from TRBV7-6 and TRBJ2-2; D possibly matches TRBD1 or TRBD2 (5 bases each). This CDR3 has 17 residues. V lost 1 base, J lost 2 bases, and 14 bases lay in between. The germline CDR1 and CDR2 sequences are SGHVS and FNYEAQ. Written as DNA, the CDR3 is TGTGCCAGCAGCTTAGATTTCAGGGACGCTAACACCGGGGAGCTGTTTTTT. Its translation is CASSLDFRDANTGELFF.

This clonotype was detected only a few times. V is TRBV15 and J is TRBJ1-6; 8 bases agree with TRBD1. This CDR3 has 15 residues. Germline V lookup: CDR1 LNHNV, CDR2 YYDKDF (reference sequence). With V trimmed by 2 bases and J by 9 bases, 6 bases remained unmatched. The CDR3 sequence: CATSRPTQGASPLHF. For the CDR3, the DNA is TGTGCCACCAGCAGACCGACTCAGGGGGCTTCACCCCTCCACTTT. Supplemented by reference TRBV15 and TRBJ1-6, the full variable domain reads DAMVIQNPRYQVTQFGKPVTLSCSQTLNHNVMYWYQQKSSQAPKLLFHYYDKDFNNEADTPDNFQSRRPNTSFCFLDIRSPGLGDTAMYLCATSRPTQGASPLHFGNGTRLTVT.

This sequence joins TRBV7-2 and TRBJ1-6, with D uncertain. V dropped 1 base and J dropped 1 base, with 5 bases sitting between them. The CDR3 consists of 15 residues. Germline values: CDR1 SGHTA, CDR2 FQGNSA. CDR3 in amino acids: CASSLEQSYNSPLHF. The CDR3 coding sequence is TGTGCCAGCAGCTTAGAGCAGTCCTATAATTCACCCCTCCACTTT.

This clonotype appeared many times. This chain connects TRBV20-1 to TRBJ1-1, with 10 nucleotides matching TRBD1. CDR3 length: 13 amino acids. The germline V gene has CDR1 DFQATT and CDR2 SNEGSKA (reference sequence). Trimming at V came to 5 bases and at J to 8 bases, leaving 8 bases not matched to a gene. CDR3 coding DNA: TGCAGTGCTCAACTCAGACAGGGGGCGGAAGCTTTCTTT. Its protein product is CSAQLRQGAEAFF.

This clonotype occurred a few times. The chain combines TRBV9 with TRBJ2-1; D is perhaps TRBD1 or TRBD2 (5 bases each). V shed 4 bases and J shed 8 bases, with 19 bases lying between them. Germline lookup yields CDR1 SGDLS and CDR2 YYNGEE. This CDR3 has 15 residues. CDR3 sequence (DNA): TGTGCCAGCAGCCCCCGGGACCGAGACACCGATGAGCAGTTCTTC. Its protein is CASSPRDRDTDEQFF.

The chain recombines TRBV6-2 or TRBV6-3 with TRBJ2-2, with 10 bases matching TRBD2. The CDR3 extends over 15 amino acids. J lost 3 bases, V lost 6 bases, and 4 bases had no gene match. Germline V lookup: CDR1 MNHEY, CDR2 SVGEGT. CDR3 in DNA: TGTGCCAGCAGACTAGCGGGATTTGACACCGGGGAGCTGTTTTTT. Residues: CASRLAGFDTGELFF.

The rearrangement uses TRBV9 and TRBJ2-6; 10 nucleotides align to TRBD1. This CDR3 has 18 amino acids. The V and J ends lost 3 bases and 0 bases, in that order; junction bases with no gene match: 6. CDR1 and CDR2 (germline): SGDLS, YYNGEE. CDR3 amino acids: CASSARDRGISGANVLTF. CDR3 nucleotides: TGTGCCAGCAGCGCCCGGGACAGGGGAATCTCTGGGGCCAACGTCCTGACTTTC.

The chain carries TRBV5-6 and TRBJ2-7; tentatively, D is TRBD1 (6 bases). This CDR3 comprises 15 residues. CDR1 is SGHDT and CDR2 is YYEEEE in the germline V gene. Trimming took 2 bases from V and 0 from J, leaving 12 bases between them. The CDR3 nucleotides are TGTGCCAGCAGCTTTCTTGACAGGAGCTCCTACGAGCAGTACTTC. Its protein is CASSFLDRSSYEQYF.

This clonotype was recorded many times. The V call is TRBV7-6, the J call TRBJ2-1; D is uncertain. This CDR3 is built from 15 residues. V lost 1 base to trimming and J lost 0 bases, with 7 bases between them. CDR1 and CDR2 from the germline V gene are SGHVS and FNYEAQ. Written as DNA, the CDR3 is TGTGCCAGCAGCTTAGACAGTCTCTCCTACAATGAGCAGTTCTTC. Translation gives CASSLDSLSYNEQFF.

This clonotype turned up a few times. The genes are TRBV4-3 and TRBJ2-2; D uncertain. V lost 1 base and J lost 1, with 10 bases in between. The germline gives CDR1 LGHNA, CDR2 YSLEER. The CDR3 is 16 residues long. CDR3 protein: CASSQGPGENTGELFF. The CDR3 nucleotides read TGCGCCAGCAGCCAAGGTCCGGGCGAGAACACCGGGGAGCTGTTTTTT.